Described below is a single T cell receptor (beta chain) sequence and its context. No antigen is known for it. The data are from a study of GPR56 and killer-like receptors on CD4 memory cells (dated by TCRdb to between 2017 and 2020). Regarding the study in general: The study proposed that the stepwise gain of KLRB1, KLRG1, GPR56 and finally KLRF1 marks human CD4+ memory T-cell differentiation and cytokine production potential. Healthy blood donors in the study were described as age-matched to the liver disease patients, whose median age was about 68 years. Broader findings and caveats from the paper: TCR repertoire overlap was especially strong between late populations 4 and 5, and population 3 also partly overlapped. Clonal frequency was low in the marker-negative population and rose progressively along the proposed pathway, while TCRbeta diversity fell correspondingly. Rather than full repertoires, the diversity and similarity analyses used only the 100 most expanded clones in each population. The clones that dominated late populations 4 and 5 were also present in early populations 1 and 2, and the authors interpreted this finding as evidence for linear differentiation.

Sequencing was performed on an Illumina HiSeq 2500. For construction of sequencing libraries, the recombined TCRbeta locus was amplified according to a previously published PCR protocol. The authors processed their data as follows. Reads whose average quality score was below 30 were removed, and the reads that remained were processed with IMSEQ. Clonotypes were defined by Vbeta gene, Jbeta gene and CDR3 amino acid sequence. To quantify how much the repertoires of different populations overlapped, the Morisita-Horn index was computed on the top 100 expanded clones. Renyi diversity profiles calculated on the top 100 expanded clones were used to assess clonal diversity. TCRdb reprocessed the sequencing reads and holds a single record per CDR3 protein sequence, with no DNA. These V and J calls rely on TCRdb rather than the paper's analysis. This sample's clone table shows under 2,500 distinct CDR3 sequences. The ten largest clones take up about 5% of the sample.

CDR1 and CDR2 are read off the germline V gene (reference sequence) as DFQATT and SNEGSKA. Spanning cysteine to phenylalanine, the CDR3 consists of 14 amino acids. DNA is not on record. Before TCRbeta sequencing, fluorescence-activated cell sorting was used to enrich five KLR/GPR56-defined CD4+ populations. TCRbeta repertoires of five CD4+ T-cell subsets defined by KLRB1, KLRG1, GPR56 and KLRF1 expression were sequenced to test a linear memory differentiation pathway. TCR-sequenced cells came from peripheral blood of healthy control individuals, reported as five donors in the TCRbeta analysis figure. Heparinized peripheral blood was collected and all samples were processed within one hour of retrieval. To isolate peripheral blood mononuclear cells, blood was diluted 1:2 in PBS and put through Biocoll density gradient centrifugation at room temperature. Before flow sorting, freshly isolated PBMCs underwent magnetic sorting with anti-CD4 MicroBeads to enrich CD4+ T cells. A BD FACSAria II was used to sort CD4+ T cells enriched from PBMCs of healthy donors according to marker expression. Surface staining used anti-KLRB1 clone 191B8, anti-KLRF1 clone 4A4.D10 and anti-KLRG1 clone REA261 antibodies from Miltenyi Biotec.

The source is a human donor in good health. Recombination connected TRBV20-1 to TRBJ2-4; TCRdb names TRBD1, which stays unverified in the absence of DNA. Sequenced input: memory CD4+ T cells from blood. The CDR3 region has the sequence CSAKTGLAKNIQYF.